This T cell receptor (beta chain) was observed in a study of T cell clonotyping in hematopoietic cell transplantation. The protocol was immunoSEQ multiplex PCR, while the TCRdb copy is restricted to in-frame clones and leaves out a portion. This repertoire shows more than 20,000 clones, about 79% found once; its top ten account for approximately 25%. Germline assignment: CDR1 LNHDA and CDR2 SQIVND (reference sequence). The length of the CDR3 is 14 residues. V dropped 7 bases and J dropped 11 bases, with 20 bases sitting between them. The time point: recipient sample about 28 days before transplant, after cytoreduction.

This TCR was sampled from an older woman with acute myeloid leukemia. Some clones in this sample may be carry-over from other donors' samples. The chain has TRBV19 and TRBJ1-4, with D perhaps matching TRBD1 (5 bases). Sequenced material: peripheral blood mononuclear cells, taken before stem cell transplant. This chain's CDR3 is CASTATGTGGKLFF. DNA of the CDR3: TGTGCCAGTACCGCCACGGGAACAGGTGGGAAACTGTTTTTT.